Sequencing of this TCR beta chain was carried out in a study of cytomegalovirus exposure and HLA in healthy donors (TCRdb year 2017). Regarding the research as a whole: An earlier analysis of 587 of the donors reported under 300 Gb of sequence data and 95 million to 130 million unique TCR beta sequences obtained from around 170 million T cells. Roughly 5 DR-DQ haplotypes were handled as single units for association and clustering, since linkage in the cohort was strong. Among about 400 genotyped donors of the cohort, an average of around 220,000 unique TCR beta nucleotide sequences was sequenced per donor, of which about 19% were non-productive. The number of donors typed differed by locus, with about 629-640 for A, B, C, DRB1 and DQB1, around 520 for DQA1, 600 to 610 for DPA1, and some 450 for DPB1. The study profiled the T cell repertoires of 500 to 800 subjects by immunosequencing and related them to cytomegalovirus serostatus. Both class I and class II loci were covered by HLA typing, at four-digit resolution. Alongside the repertoire data, information on donor age, sex, ethnicity and CMV serostatus was compiled. All discovery cohort repertoires had been generated using a single sequencing platform. Genome-wide SNP genotypes for about 60% of the roughly 670 donors were used in a later genetic analysis, which treated that subset as a discovery cohort. In addition to the first cohort of around 670 subjects, a separate validation cohort of approximately 110 different subjects was used. The later analysis used no new phenotypic data to find candidate immune exposures, relying instead on TCR beta sequences and their occurrence across donors. Of the 398 genotyped donors, about 80% fell in the genetic ancestry cluster associated with self-reported Caucasian donors. An early release covering roughly 600 HLA-typed donors comprised 250 to 350 gigabases of sequencing data and around 85 million unique TCR sequences. The study combined high-throughput TCR immunosequencing, statistical association of individual TCRs with disease status, and machine learning to predict cytomegalovirus infection status. An earlier analysis of around 540 of the donors applied high-throughput TCR beta sequencing to assess whether each TCR beta V gene segment acted as functional or pseudogenic. The aim of the study was to test whether cataloging public T cell receptors could identify signatures of past pathogen exposure. A later analysis re-examined previously published TCR beta repertoires from about 700 donors and added high-resolution HLA genotyping to investigate patterns of TCR occurrence. What the authors observed across the whole study: Several of the top co-occurrence clusters appeared to be linked to parvovirus B19, influenza, CMV and Epstein-Barr virus, according to a later analysis. A cluster of highly shared sequence variants was judged likely to represent a technical artifact of the sequencing pipeline. Linkage disequilibrium might explain the correlated functional status among segregating V segments, but an unknown experimental factor could not be ruled out. Some IMGT-functional V segments, including TRBV6-2 and TRBV6-3, could not be distinguished by the 87-base-pair reads and were therefore excluded. Most TCR sequences were observed very rarely across donors, whereas some public TCRs were present in many individuals. HLA typing was unavailable for some donors at each locus, so association tests used only the typed subset. The study gave a list of roughly 150 TCR beta chains associated with cytomegalovirus. Because counts were too low, approximately 18 rarely observed V segments, including chromosome 9 orphons, were excluded from the earlier analysis of 500 to 700 of the donors. In a later analysis, HLA-associated TCR beta chains were found to be more clonally expanded and to have lower generation probabilities than equally common non-associated chains. According to a later analysis, TCR association rates differed among HLA loci, with DRB1 alleles showing the most associated TCRs and HLA-C alleles showing the fewest. A few of the identified cytomegalovirus-associated TCR beta chains were confirmed in vitro to be specific for cytomegalovirus antigens. V-gene and J-gene trimming of TCR beta chains was associated with a missense DCLRE1C variant in a later genetic analysis, and the association was replicated in an independent cohort. The classifier was reported to diagnose cytomegalovirus status with high specificity and sensitivity in both the original cohort and the validation cohort. A further reported finding was that TCR beta sequences accurately predicted the HLA-A and HLA-B alleles for most subjects in the first cohort. Compared with the roughly 700-donor mean, donors in an Asian-associated ancestry cluster had fewer N-insertions in productive TCRs, according to a later genetic analysis. In this cohort, only TCR beta chains were sequenced, and detectable features were limited by the absence of alpha or paired-chain data. For the cohort, immune exposure information was limited to CMV serostatus. Specific HLA alleles were associated with 15,000 to 20,000 TCR beta sequences at a false discovery rate of 0.05 in a later analysis. Presence/absence analyses assumed roughly uniform sequencing depth across donors, an assumption that may not hold. Most CMV-associated TCR beta chains appeared to be HLA-restricted in a later analysis, and the HLA associations seemed to be driven largely by CMV exposure. In an earlier analysis of 500 to 650 of the donors, most TCR beta V segments appeared in productive rearrangements about 87% or about 30% of the time, broadly matching IMGT annotations. Assigning TCR associations to individual alleles was difficult when HLA alleles, especially DR and DQ, strongly co-occurred. The authors suggested that the approach could potentially be generalized to other disease states and immunological phenotypes.

The method was the immunoSEQ multiplex PCR assay. For the multiplex PCR, a mixture combining 60 forward primers for TCR Vbeta segments and 13 reverse primers for TCR Jbeta segments was used. The CDR3 region of rearranged TCR beta genes was amplified from genomic DNA by a multiplex PCR assay. Amplified TCR beta libraries were sequenced as 87-base-pair reads on the Illumina HiSeq System. As for the original processing: In a later analysis, some 80 million unique TCR beta chains were counted across the approximately 670 repertoires, and roughly 10 million of these chains were shared by at least two donors. A nearest-neighbor algorithm error-corrected the raw reads and collapsed the reads into unique sequences, merging closely related sequences to remove PCR and sequencing errors. To assign V, D and J gene segments, CDR3 sequences were aligned to IMGT reference sequences. Each retained sequence needed at least a six-nucleotide match to both a V gene segment and a J gene segment. Rearrangements were classified as productive when the CDR3 lacked stop codons and remained in frame with V and J, and all other rearrangements were classified as non-productive. CDR3 was defined according to IMGT convention as the region running from the second conserved V-encoded cysteine to the conserved J-encoded phenylalanine. The earlier analysis of about 590 of the donors excluded sequences that lacked an unambiguous match to a single V gene segment. An earlier analysis of a few hundred of the donors called V segments functional above 56.7% productive rearrangements and segregating when the between-donor standard deviation exceeded 5%. A statistical classification framework was built to diagnose cytomegalovirus status from the catalog of TCR beta chain sequences. In a later analysis, V and J genes were assigned by comparing TCR nucleotide sequences against IMGT/GENE-DB human TR gene sequences. Using the TCRdist pipeline, a later analysis assigned CDR3 sequences along with most-parsimonious VDJ recombination scenarios. In a later analysis, each TCR beta chain was defined by its CDR3 amino acid sequence together with its V-gene family, and reads lacking a unique V-gene family were excluded. To address suspected cross-contamination and a sequencing artifact, a later analysis removed 550 to 750 highly shared, low-generation-probability nucleotide sequences. A later analysis calculated a clonal expansion index for each public chain from normalized within-repertoire ranks of inferred template counts. Generation probabilities in a later analysis came from a VDJ recombination model fitted to out-of-frame rearrangements, and those results were checked against IGoR. In a later analysis, hypergeometric tests were used to score TCR-TCR, TCR-HLA and TCR-CMV co-occurrence, with a repertoire-size bias correction applied to TCR pairs. In a later analysis, false discovery rates were estimated by permuting HLA or CMV assignments 20 times. In a later analysis, co-occurring TCRs were grouped using DBSCAN, with TCRdist sequence similarity added in when clustering inside HLA-allele-positive subsets. For co-occurrence clustering, repertoires with fewer than 30,000 or more than 120,000 public chains were excluded, along with roughly 5 repertoires with anomalous nucleotide sharing. This is the immuneACCESS table as TCRdb keeps it, with only in-frame sequences that have V and J called. A part of the clones is gone; compared with another copy, unresolved V genes explain less than half, and the rest is unexplained. V and J calls and clone size are as listed in that table; D and trimming were resolved from the DNA. Across this sample there are roughly 130,000 clones, with less than 85% seen only once. The leading ten clones occupy about 1.7% of the sample.

The cohort was made up of roughly 670 healthy bone marrow donors. Cohort members were all nominally healthy when sampled, although unrecorded immune exposures were likely present. The donor tested CMV seronegative, placing the donor among the 350 to 400 seronegative members of the cohort. A peripheral blood sample was collected from each donor, and TCR beta sequencing was performed on peripheral blood mononuclear cells. Genomic DNA extraction from the blood cell samples was performed with the Qiagen DNeasy Blood Extraction Kit. This clone was picked up a small number of times. Its antigen is currently not known. Per-base quality was not reported, and no clone a single base away is much larger than it. Between the V and J ends, shortened by 5 bases and 0 bases respectively, the junction contains 10 bases. CDR1 and CDR2 were assigned from the germline V gene as SGHVS and FQNEAQ. Its CDR3 holds 14 amino acids, cysteine through phenylalanine. Just CDR3 DNA is preserved here, 42 bases in frame from base 1.

The sequence derives from a man aged 35 to 55 in good health and CMV-seronegative. Sequenced: PBMCs. The chain is made from TRBV7-8 and TRBJ1-2, and the D gene may be TRBD1, 6 bases matching. The DNA is as follows: TGTGCCAGCAGCCCCCGGGACACTAACTATGGCTACACCTTC. Translation gives CASSPRDTNYGYTF.